This T cell receptor (beta chain) was obtained from a study of cytomegalovirus exposure and HLA in healthy donors. The study, taken as a whole, reports: In vitro, three CMV-associated chains proved specific for CMV antigens. Some TCR beta chains (more than 150 of them) were listed as cytomegalovirus-associated.

Assay used: immunoSEQ multiplex PCR; TCRdb lists only in-frame clones, some missing. Of 100,000 to 120,000 clones listed, approximately 88% are singletons. The CDR3 is 16 residues long. Trimming took off 3 bases at V and 4 bases at J, with 18 bases between the two ends. Germline V gene lookup returns CDR1 LGHNA and CDR2 YSLEER. As regards this clone: Its antigen is as yet unknown.

Sequencing was done on a sample of PBMCs. This TCR derives from a woman aged 25 to 39 in good health and CMV-seropositive. The chain links TRBV4-3 to TRBJ1-2; unclear D gene. The CDR3 here is CASSHGVRAGIYGYTF. CDR3 sequence (DNA): TGCGCCAGCAGCCATGGGGTTAGAGCGGGAATCTATGGCTACACCTTC.